The TCR beta chain described here comes from a study of T cells in Graves' hyperthyroidism and ophthalmopathy. Overall study context: Prior to any treatment, at the point of initial diagnosis, peripheral blood was collected.

Whole-study results and caveats: Model output signaled ophthalmopathy a median about seven months ahead of onset.

The cohort's ophthalmopathy patients, a group with duration under 3 months, had a Clinical Activity Score of at least 3 and a NOSPECS grade of at least 4. TCR beta CDR3 sequences were amplified from RNA transcripts. HTBI primers were employed in a first-round RT-PCR of the TCR CDR3. TCRdb passed the multiplex PCR reads through MiXCR, listing each CDR3 protein once. The sample includes roughly 640,000 distinct CDR3 sequences, roughly 15% seen only once; the top ten take around 3.5%. CDR1 is MNHNS, CDR2 SASEGT, per germline. The CDR3 spans 15 residues. With 6 bases clipped from V and 1 base from J, the junction kept 5 bases outside the gene matches. As regards this clonotype: Its target is unknown.

The receptor comes from a woman in her 40s with Graves' ophthalmopathy. The V call is TRBV6-1, the J call TRBJ2-1; TRBD1 matches at 8 bases. The source material was blood. The chain's CDR3 is CASSTRTGSYNEQFF. In nucleotides, the CDR3 is TGTGCCAGCAGCACGAGGACAGGGTCCTACAATGAGCAGTTCTTC.